A single sample is the source of the 23 T cell receptor beta chains below, sequenced in a study of cytomegalovirus exposure and HLA in healthy donors. 60 Vbeta and 13 Jbeta primers were used in PCR. The protocol was immunoSEQ multiplex PCR, while the TCRdb copy is restricted to in-frame clones and leaves out a portion. Of 200,000 or so clones listed, more than 60% are singletons. The sequencing sample was made of PBMCs. All receptors come from a man aged 50 or older in good health and CMV-seronegative.

The chain uses TRBV9 and TRBJ2-3; D gene uncertain. CDR3 length: 14 amino acids. The germline CDR1 and CDR2 sequences are SGDLS and YYNGEE. V shed 1 base and J shed 2 bases, with 8 bases lying between them. CDR3 loop: CASSVSSATDTQYF. The CDR3 DNA reads as TGTGCCAGCAGCGTATCGAGTGCCACAGATACGCAGTATTTT.

The chain has TRBV4-1 and TRBJ2-6, with D uncertain. The ends were cut back, 0 bases at V and 0 bases at J, with 12 bases in the middle. The CDR3 totals 18 residues. Germline assignment: CDR1 MGHRA and CDR2 YSYEKL. CDR3 bases: TGCGCCAGCAGCCAAGATCCGTCTCGTAGCTCTGGGGCCAACGTCCTGACTTTC. Translation gives CASSQDPSRSSGANVLTF.

Details on this clone: In the same sample, other DNA sequences code for this CDR3. The rearrangement links TRBV7-2 to TRBJ2-2; D unclear. The CDR3 has 13 amino acids. Germline V gives CDR1 SGHTA, CDR2 FQGNSA. V was pared by 1 base and J by 5 bases, with 5 bases between. Here the CDR3 reads CASSLGATGELFF. As DNA, the CDR3 is TGTGCCAGCAGCTTAGGGGCGACCGGGGAGCTGTTTTTT. The full variable domain, rest sourced from reference TRBV7-2 and TRBJ2-2, is GAGVSQSPSNKVTEKGKDVELRCDPISGHTALYWYRQSLGQGLEFLIYFQGNSAPDKSGLPSDRFSAERTGGSVSTLTIQRTQQEDSAVYLCASSLGATGELFFGEGSRLTVL.

This clone occurred a few times. This chain uses TRBV10-3 with TRBJ2-7; D unclear. The V and J ends lost 5 bases and 1 base respectively, with 12 bases between them. The CDR3 is 14 amino acids. Germline lookup yields CDR1 ENHRY and CDR2 SYGVKD. The DNA for the CDR3 is TGTGCCATCAGTCTTGACTTGAAATCCTACGAGCAGTACTTC. Translated, it gives CAISLDLKSYEQYF.

CDR3 bases: TGCGCCAGCAGCCAAGAGGACAGCCGCAATCAGCCCCAGCATTTT. Protein sequence: CASSQEDSRNQPQHF. The chain is built from TRBV4-1 and TRBJ1-5, with TRBD1 as a possible D gene (6 bases). The CDR3 extends over 15 amino acids. V was clipped by 0 bases and J by 2 bases, with 8 bases between them. Germline V gives CDR1 MGHRA, CDR2 YSYEKL.

The chain recombines TRBV4-2 with TRBJ1-2; TRBD1 is a possible D gene (6 bases). The CDR3 consists of 16 residues. CDR1 is LGHNA and CDR2 is YNFKEQ in the germline V gene. V was cut by 0 bases and J by 2 bases, with 13 bases left in between. The CDR3, as DNA: TGTGCCAGCAGCCAAGATGCGAGGGGGAACAACTATGGCTACACCTTC. Translation: CASSQDARGNNYGYTF.

V and J are TRBV18 and TRBJ2-2, with 9 bases lining up with TRBD1. The CDR3 loop spans 15 amino acids. V trimming: 6 bases; J trimming: 4 bases; junction bases outside the gene matches: 6. From germline, CDR1 is KGHSH and CDR2 LQKENI. The chain's CDR3 is CASSSDRGSTGELFF. The CDR3 bases are TGTGCCAGCTCGTCCGACAGGGGGTCCACCGGGGAGCTGTTTTTT.

The CDR3 sequence: CASSLIGTSMNTEAFF. The CDR3 nucleotides are TGTGCCAGCAGCTTAATAGGGACATCCATGAACACTGAAGCTTTCTTT. This sequence joins TRBV5-5 and TRBJ1-1; D is possibly TRBD1 (6 bases). Trimming took off 2 bases at V and 0 bases at J, with 14 bases between the two ends. The CDR3 consists of 16 residues. Germline values: CDR1 SGHKS, CDR2 YYEKEE (reference sequence).

The chain uses TRBV27 and TRBJ2-5, with D perhaps TRBD2 (6 bases). Germline V gene sequence: CDR1 MNHEY, CDR2 SMNVEV (reference sequence). This CDR3 is 15 amino acids long. Trimming shortened V by 8 bases and J by 2 bases, and 18 bases separated the two germline ends. In DNA, the CDR3 is TGTGCCAGCGCTCGGGGGACTTCATTGCAAGAGACCCAGTACTTC. Its translation: CASARGTSLQETQYF.

The chain couples TRBV6-1 to TRBJ2-7, with D perhaps TRBD1 (6 bases). The CDR3 sequence is 14 residues long. Germline CDR1 and CDR2: MNHNS and SASEGT. V was pared by 7 bases and J by 4 bases, with 17 bases between. The chain's CDR3 is CASNRDMGNYEQYF. The CDR3 nucleotides read TGTGCCAGCAACCGGGACATGGGAAATTACGAGCAGTACTTC.

In this sample, this clone turned up once. The V gene is TRBV28, the J gene TRBJ2-1, with 15 positions matching TRBD2. This CDR3 has 17 residues. Per germline, CDR1 MDHEN and CDR2 SYDVKM. J was trimmed by 1 base and V by 5 bases; bases with no gene match: 3. The CDR3 region has the DNA TGTGCCAGCAGTCCCGGGACTAGCGGGAGGTCCTACAATGAGCAGTTCTTC. Translation gives CASSPGTSGRSYNEQFF.

The CDR3 protein is CASSIRSSDRSYEQYF. The DNA for the CDR3 is TGTGCCAGTAGTATTAGGTCTAGCGACCGCTCCTACGAGCAGTACTTC. The V and J genes are TRBV19 and TRBJ2-7; maybe TRBD2 (6 bases). This CDR3 spans 16 amino acids. V lost 3 bases, J lost 0 bases, and 15 bases lay in between. Germline V CDR1 and CDR2: LNHDA, SQIVND (reference sequence).

The chain joins TRBV5-5 to TRBJ2-3, with TRBD2 matching over 9 bases. Germline CDR1 and CDR2: SGHKS and YYEKEE (reference sequence). V trimming: 2 bases; J trimming: 3 bases; junction bases outside the gene matches: 7. The CDR3 runs to 16 residues. DNA of the CDR3: TGTGCCAGCAGCTTAGTTGGCGGGAGGGCAACAGATACGCAGTATTTT. Amino acids: CASSLVGGRATDTQYF.

The chain joins TRBV7-2 to TRBJ2-7; a weak D match, TRBD2 (5 bases). The length of the CDR3 is 13 residues. The V gene lost 5 bases and the J gene lost 8 bases, with 16 bases spanning the gap. Germline V gene data show CDR1 as SGHTA and CDR2 as FQGNSA. The CDR3 protein is CASSPQGRTQQYF. In DNA, the CDR3 is TGTGCCAGCAGCCCCCAAGGACGGACTCAGCAGTACTTC. Full variable domain (outside the CDR3, taken from reference TRBV7-2 and TRBJ2-7): GAGVSQSPSNKVTEKGKDVELRCDPISGHTALYWYRQSLGQGLEFLIYFQGNSAPDKSGLPSDRFSAERTGGSVSTLTIQRTQQEDSAVYLCASSPQGRTQQYFGPGTRLTVT.

This rearrangement joins TRBV5-4 to TRBJ2-1; weak D call: TRBD2 (6 bases). V was clipped by 4 bases and J by 9 bases, with 11 bases between them. The CDR3 covers 12 residues. The V gene's germline CDR1 is SGHNT and CDR2 YYREEE (reference sequence). The chain's CDR3 is CASSPSGSEQFF. Here the CDR3 DNA reads TGTGCCAGCAGCCCGTCCGGGAGTGAGCAGTTCTTC.

This clone has only one observation. The chain is built from TRBV7-2 and TRBJ1-1; no clear D gene. This CDR3 has 12 amino acids. Germline values: CDR1 SGHTA, CDR2 FQGNSA. The V end was cut by 3 bases, the J end by 5 bases, with 7 bases between. The CDR3 loop is CASSFDGTEAFF. CDR3 DNA sequence: TGTGCCAGCAGCTTTGACGGGACTGAAGCTTTCTTT.

The chain links TRBV6-1 to TRBJ1-4, with unresolved D. CDR1 is MNHNS, CDR2 SASEGT, per germline. The CDR3 spans 15 residues. The V gene lost 0 bases and the J gene lost 0 bases, with 5 bases spanning the gap. The CDR3 DNA follows: TGTGCCAGCAGTGAAGCATTCACAACTAATGAAAAACTGTTTTTT. It yields the protein CASSEAFTTNEKLFF.

This clone was observed a few times. The rearrangement links TRBV21-1 to TRBJ1-2; the listed D gene, TRBD1, was not tested against the DNA. TRBV21-1 is deemed a pseudogene. This CDR3 is built from 12 residues. CDR3 sequence reads: CASSTSGDGYTF. The CDR3 DNA follows: TGTGCCAGCAGCACCTCAGGGGATGGCTACACCTTC.

This chain uses TRBV9 with TRBJ2-7; 13 nucleotides agree with TRBD2. This CDR3 region has 16 residues. Germline V gene sequence: CDR1 SGDLS, CDR2 YYNGEE. The V gene end was trimmed by 2 bases and the J gene end by 6 bases; junction bases not matched to a gene: 8. The chain's CDR3 is CASSVTGTSGIREQYF. CDR3 in DNA: TGTGCCAGCAGCGTTACAGGGACTAGCGGGATTCGCGAGCAGTACTTC.

The J gene is TRBJ1-2, the V gene TRBV7-9; D may be TRBD1 (6 bases). V lost 0 bases, J lost 4 bases, and 12 bases lay in between. CDR1 is SEHNR and CDR2 is FQNEAQ in the germline V gene (reference sequence). The CDR3 has 15 amino acids. The CDR3 region is CASSLAGAGAYGYTF. CDR3 DNA: TGTGCCAGCAGCTTAGCGGGGGCAGGGGCCTATGGCTACACCTTC.

This chain links TRBV5-4 with TRBJ2-2; TRBD2 matches 11 bases. The germline CDR1 and CDR2 sequences are SGHNT and YYREEE (reference sequence). CDR3 length: 15 residues. V lost 4 bases to trimming and J lost 4 bases; unmatched junction nucleotides: 3. DNA of the CDR3: TGTGCCAGCAGCCCCACTAGCGGGAGCACCGGGGAGCTGTTTTTT. It specifies CASSPTSGSTGELFF.

The chain uses TRBV4-2 and TRBJ2-6; tentative D call: TRBD1 (6 bases). The CDR3 totals 17 residues. Germline V gene data show CDR1 as LGHNA and CDR2 as YNFKEQ. The germline V and J ends were trimmed by 4 bases and 0 bases, with 13 bases remaining between them. The CDR3 coding sequence is TGTGCCAGCAGCCCCAACCCACAGGGCTCTGGGGCCAACGTCCTGACTTTC. Encoded protein: CASSPNPQGSGANVLTF.

V is TRBV5-3 and J is TRBJ2-5; tentatively, D is TRBD2 (6 bases). TRBV5-3 belongs to the ORF category, with a function that is uncertain. This CDR3 contains 14 residues. The V end was cut by 3 bases, the J end by 1 base, with 10 bases between. CDR3 in amino acids: CARSSREFQETQYF. The CDR3, as DNA: TGTGCCAGAAGCTCACGGGAGTTCCAAGAGACCCAGTACTTC.